The next 10 T cell receptor beta chains were all read from a single sample in a study of cytomegalovirus exposure and HLA in healthy donors. This PCR relied on a set of 60 Vbeta primers and 13 Jbeta primers. Some clones are missing from TCRdb's copy, which holds only in-frame ones; the method was immunoSEQ multiplex PCR. The sample lists 170,000 or so clones; over 65% were seen once. Sequenced: PBMCs. The receptors stem from a man aged 55 to 69 in good health and CMV-seronegative.

This CDR3 reads CASSYAENTEAFF. CDR3 in DNA: TGTGCCAGCAGTTACGCAGAGAACACTGAAGCTTTCTTT. The chain recombines TRBV6-5 with TRBJ1-1; D not certain. Per the germline V gene, CDR1 is MNHEY and CDR2 is SVGAGI. CDR3 length equals 13 residues. V was trimmed by 2 bases and J by 1 base, leaving 5 bases between them.

The V gene is TRBV5-1, the J gene TRBJ2-5; 13 bases agree with TRBD2. The V and J ends lost 4 bases and 3 bases, in that order; junction bases with no gene match: 3. Germline loops: CDR1 SGHRS, CDR2 YFSETQ. The CDR3 runs 15 residues. DNA for the CDR3: TGCGCCAGCAGCCCCGGGACTAGCGGGGAAGAGACCCAGTACTTC. It is translated as CASSPGTSGEETQYF. Full variable domain (remainder filled in from reference TRBV5-1 and TRBJ2-5): KAGVTQTPRYLIKTRGQQVTLSCSPISGHRSVSWYQQTPGQGLQFLFEYFSETQRNKGNFPGRFSGRQFSNSRSEMNVSTLELGDSALYLCASSPGTSGEETQYFGPGTRLLVL.

V usage is TRBV4-1 and J usage is TRBJ1-1; D perhaps matches TRBD1 (6 bases). The CDR3 is made up of 16 amino acids. V was shortened by 4 bases and J by 1 base, with 16 bases between the two germline ends. Germline V gives CDR1 MGHRA, CDR2 YSYEKL. The CDR3 region is CASSRLMTGPNTEAFF. The CDR3 DNA is TGCGCCAGCAGCCGATTAATGACAGGACCGAACACTGAAGCTTTCTTT.

This clone was counted once. The gene calls are TRBV21-1 and TRBJ1-5; the listed D gene, TRBD1, was not tested against the DNA. TRBV21-1 corresponds to a pseudogene. The CDR3 totals 22 residues. CDR3 DNA sequence: TGTGCCAGCAGGAAGCCAAACTACTTACGCCCCCACTCCGGGACAGGGCGTCAGCCCCAGCATTTT. Translation gives CASRKPNYLRPHSGTGRQPQHF.

Regarding this clone: Additional DNA sequences in this sample encode the identical CDR3. This chain uses TRBV7-8 with TRBJ2-2; 8 positions agree with TRBD1. The length of the CDR3 is 16 residues. J was trimmed by 3 bases and V by 0 bases; bases with no gene match: 3. Germline CDR1 and CDR2: SGHVS and FQNEAQ. This chain's CDR3 is CASSLATGDYTGELFF. The CDR3 DNA reads as TGTGCCAGCAGCTTAGCGACAGGGGACTACACCGGGGAGCTGTTTTTT.

This sequence joins TRBV19 and TRBJ2-1, with D tentatively TRBD1 (6 bases). The CDR3 has 15 residues. Germline values: CDR1 LNHDA, CDR2 SQIVND (reference sequence). The V gene lost 4 bases and the J gene lost 7 bases, with 17 bases spanning the gap. This CDR3 is CASSKIRKGGNEQFF. DNA for the CDR3: TGTGCCAGTAGTAAGATACGGAAAGGGGGTAATGAGCAGTTCTTC.

This rearrangement joins TRBV28 to TRBJ1-2; D is perhaps TRBD1 (6 bases). The CDR3 extends over 14 amino acids. Trimming left V 10 bases short and J 1 base short, with 16 bases between. Germline loops: CDR1 MDHEN, CDR2 SYDVKM. In DNA, the CDR3 is TGTGCCATCCGTGGGGGGGGCGTTAACTATGGCTACACCTTC. Amino acids: CAIRGGGVNYGYTF.

The J gene is TRBJ1-2, the V gene TRBV4-2; weak D call: TRBD1 (5 bases). Germline CDR1 and CDR2: LGHNA and YNFKEQ. V was shortened by 0 bases and J by 7 bases, with 15 bases between the two germline ends. The CDR3 extends over 15 amino acids. CDR3 in DNA: TGTGCCAGCAGCCAAGATATGGCAGGGTATGGTGGCTACACCTTC. Amino acid sequence: CASSQDMAGYGGYTF.

The V call is TRBV6-5, the J call TRBJ2-5; perhaps TRBD1 as D (6 bases). Germline lookup yields CDR1 MNHEY and CDR2 SVGAGI. The CDR3 runs to 15 residues. V dropped 2 bases and J dropped 5 bases, with 15 bases sitting between them. The CDR3 loop reads CASSYPSTGSETQYF. The CDR3 DNA is TGTGCCAGCAGTTACCCCTCGACAGGTTCGGAGACCCAGTACTTC.

This chain links TRBV6-1 with TRBJ2-5, with D maybe TRBD2 (6 bases). CDR1 is MNHNS and CDR2 is SASEGT in the germline V gene. V lost 8 bases and J lost 5, with 12 bases in between. This CDR3 is 12 amino acids long. The CDR3 nucleotides are TGTGCCAGCGGGGAGGTGGGGGAGACCCAGTACTTC. Its translation is CASGEVGETQYF.